This TCR beta chain is from a study of metastatic and nonmetastatic thyroid tumors. The overall study: Blood and tumor or nodule tissue repertoires from malignant and benign thyroid patients were compared.

Germline trimming cut 8 bases from V and 3 bases from J; bases unmatched to any gene: 9. The CDR3 totals 14 residues. CDR1 is LNHDA and CDR2 is SQIVND in the germline V gene (reference sequence). Ahead of thyroid surgery, no patient had received treatment of any kind. This clone was seen a handful of times. TCRdb re-analyzed the PCR reads through MiXCR. The top ten clones hold more than 8.5% of a sample with around 19,000 clones, 30% to 40% of them seen once. The TCR was taken from a male donor with papillary thyroid cancer or a benign thyroid nodule (not recorded which). Some clones in this sample may be carry-over from other donors' samples. The sequenced material came from tumor tissue. The genes are TRBV19 and TRBJ2-7; 8 nucleotides line up with TRBD2. CDR3 protein: CASSPAGEDYEQYF. The CDR3 region has the DNA TGTGCCAGTTCCCCAGCGGGAGAAGACTACGAGCAGTACTTC.